Only one count was recorded for the clone carrying this T cell receptor beta chain. Sequenced by immunoSEQ multiplex PCR; TCRdb stores in-frame clones only, minus some. The table has 130,000 or so clones, roughly nine tenths seen once; the top ten hold around 7.8%. The record originates from a study of T cell responses to AZD1222 COVID-19 vaccine. V lost 4 bases and J lost 2, with 9 bases in between. The CDR3 has 14 amino acids. In germline, CDR1 is SGHRS, CDR2 YFSETQ. Sample: peripheral blood, taken on day 0 of AZD1222 vaccination. The TCR sequence derives from an adult in good health. The gene calls are TRBV5-1 and TRBJ2-2, with a tentative D call TRBD2 (6 bases). The chain's CDR3 is CASSRDSNTGELFF. CDR3 in DNA: TGCGCCAGCAGCCGGGACTCCAACACCGGGGAGCTGTTTTTT.